The present entry profiles one T cell receptor (beta chain) with its context. The V segment lost 5 bases and the J segment 1 base; nucleotides outside the gene matches: 6. Germline lookup yields CDR1 SGHKS and CDR2 YYEKEE (reference sequence). This CDR3 has 14 amino acids. TCRdb reprocessed the 5' RACE reads via MiXCR and lists one record per CDR3 protein. The table lists around 150,000 distinct CDR3 sequences, approximately 10% of them singletons. This specimen belongs to a study of T-cell memory formation after mild COVID-19. V usage is TRBV5-5 and J usage is TRBJ2-7, with 7 bases fitting TRBD2. The TCR comes from a young man who had mild COVID-19 (a few samples of this study predate the infection). Cell type and time point are not known. Sequencing was carried out using PBMCs or a T cell subset sorted from them (not recorded which). DNA of the CDR3: TGTGCCAGCAGTGGACGGGAGGTTTCCTACGAGCAGTACGTC. Amino acids: CASSGREVSYEQYV.